This T cell receptor (beta chain) was captured in a study of blood T cell repertoires in COVID-19. Study background: Material from acute and convalescent COVID-19 was sourced from the United States, Italy and Spain. PBMCs, B-cell-depleted T cells, or T cells provided the cDNA or gDNA that made up the material.

Under the authors' procedure: Amplification from reference gene primers served as the basis for estimated nucleated cell counts. Method: immunoSEQ multiplex PCR; TCRdb's copy keeps in-frame clones and lacks some. From that table come the V and J calls and clone size; the DNA was used to work out D and trimming. The sample has some 110,000 clones, about nine tenths seen once. Unmatched junction bases numbered 7, after V lost 6 bases and J lost 1 base. Germline assignment: CDR1 MNHEY and CDR2 SVGAGI. The CDR3 is made up of 15 amino acids. Sequenced material: peripheral blood. The V gene is TRBV6-5, the J gene TRBJ1-1; 8 bases are shared with TRBD1. The receptor's source is a human donor in a cohort sampled during active COVID-19. CDR3 nucleotide sequence: TGTGCCAGCAGGCCCTGGACAGGGAGGAACACTGAAGCTTTCTTT. This sequence encodes CASRPWTGRNTEAFF.